This is a list of T cell receptor beta chains from one sample in a study of cytomegalovirus exposure and HLA in healthy donors. Method: immunoSEQ multiplex PCR; TCRdb's copy keeps in-frame clones and lacks some. The sample yields about 130,000 clones, roughly 88% seen once. Sequencing input: PBMCs. All receptors come from a boy younger than 18 in good health and CMV-seronegative. CDR3s include the opening cysteine and the closing phenylalanine or tryptophan. Fields, in order: clone size, CDR3 length, D gene, V gene, J gene, CDR3 protein, CDR3 DNA. A D gene is named only where the DNA matches it firmly. Not every row has a clone size; where given, it reads once, few, many or a size class.

NA	14	TRBD2	TRBV7-2	TRBJ2-1	CASSPSREGNEQFF	TGTGCCAGCTCGCCAAGCAGGGAGGGCAATGAGCAGTTCTTC
NA	11	NA	TRBV19	TRBJ2-5	CASSLPETQYF	TGTGCCAGTAGTCTACCGGAGACCCAGTACTTC
NA	18	NA	TRBV27	TRBJ2-1	CASSLSSSWESSYNEQFF	TGTGCCAGCAGTTTATCATCTTCGTGGGAGAGCTCCTACAATGAGCAGTTCTTC
NA	13	NA	TRBV27	TRBJ1-5	CASSSYSNQPQHF	TGTGCCAGCAGTTCGTATAGCAATCAGCCCCAGCATTTT
NA	16	TRBD1	TRBV10-3	TRBJ1-5	CAISATPTGVGQPQHF	TGTGCCATCAGTGCTACCCCAACAGGGGTTGGGCAGCCCCAGCATTTT
NA	15	NA	TRBV5-6	TRBJ1-6	CASSLGLGLDSPLHF	TGTGCCAGCAGCTTGGGGCTGGGACTTGATTCACCCCTCCACTTT
NA	15	TRBD2	TRBV2	TRBJ2-5	CASFDLGGMRETQYF	TGTGCCAGCTTCGACTTGGGGGGGATGAGAGAGACCCAGTACTTC
few	14	NA	TRBV27	TRBJ2-7	CASSRLQSGNEQYF	TGTGCCAGCAGCCGCTTACAGTCAGGCAACGAGCAGTACTTC
NA	15	TRBD1	TRBV5-4	TRBJ2-7	CASSWRDRHTYEQYF	TGTGCCAGCAGCTGGAGGGACAGGCATACCTACGAGCAGTACTTC
NA	15	TRBD2	TRBV4-3	TRBJ2-1	CASSQDMGEGNEQFF	TGCGCCAGCAGCCAAGATATGGGGGAGGGCAATGAGCAGTTCTTC
NA	16	NA	TRBV5-4	TRBJ2-7	CASSFGRAGRSYEQYF	TGTGCCAGCAGCTTCGGTAGGGCAGGGAGGTCCTACGAGCAGTACTTC
NA	15	NA	TRBV7-2	TRBJ2-3	CASSLDLRVTDTQYF	TGTGCCAGCAGCTTAGATCTACGGGTTACAGATACGCAGTATTTT
NA	13	NA	TRBV7-9	TRBJ1-2	CAPEAARGYGYTF	TGTGCCCCAGAAGCGGCAAGAGGGTATGGCTACACCTTC
NA	18	TRBD1	TRBV4-2	TRBJ2-1	CASSLPLRGQGMRNEQFF	TGTGCCAGCAGCCTACCACTCCGCGGACAGGGGATGCGGAATGAGCAGTTCTTC
NA	14	NA	TRBV5-1	TRBJ1-4	CASSLLTGNEKLFF	TGCGCCAGCAGCCTACTGACAGGAAATGAAAAACTGTTTTTT
NA	14	NA	TRBV19	TRBJ1-5	CASSPDSSNQPQHF	TGTGCCAGTAGTCCAGACAGTAGCAATCAGCCCCAGCATTTT
NA	14	TRBD1	TRBV11-2	TRBJ2-7	CASSLRQGAYEQYF	TGTGCCAGCAGCTTACGACAGGGGGCCTACGAGCAGTACTTC
NA	13	NA	TRBV7-9	TRBJ1-6	CASSSPGDSPLHF	TGTGCCAGCAGCTCCCCAGGGGATTCACCCCTCCACTTT
NA	13	NA	TRBV7-9	TRBJ2-3	CASSLVGTDTQYF	TGTGCCAGCAGCTTAGTAGGCACAGATACGCAGTATTTT
NA	15	NA	TRBV27	TRBJ2-3	CASSPTNRGTDTQYF	TGTGCCAGCAGTCCGACCAACAGAGGCACAGATACGCAGTATTTT
NA	15	NA	TRBV2	TRBJ2-3	CASSAAGLSTDTQYF	TGTGCCAGCAGTGCGGCAGGGCTCAGCACAGATACGCAGTATTTT
NA	14	NA	TRBV14	TRBJ2-7	CASSRRGQVYEQYF	TGTGCCAGCAGCCGACGGGGACAAGTCTACGAGCAGTACTTC
NA	15	NA	TRBV27	TRBJ2-1	CASSLLVGRYNEQFF	TGTGCCAGCAGTCTTTTGGTTGGGAGGTACAATGAGCAGTTCTTC
NA	15	NA	TRBV7-8	TRBJ1-5	CASSPGGRSNQPQHF	TGTGCCAGCAGCCCCGGGGGACGGAGCAATCAGCCCCAGCATTTT
few	14	NA	TRBV19	TRBJ2-1	CASAGQTDYNEQFF	TGTGCCAGCGCCGGACAGACTGACTACAATGAGCAGTTCTTC
once	18	TRBD1	TRBV4-2	TRBJ1-2	CASSPRRLRQGANYGYTF	TGTGCCAGCAGCCCTCGCCGACTCCGACAGGGGGCAAACTATGGCTACACCTTC
NA	11	NA	TRBV19	TRBJ1-2	CASSKPDGYTF	TGTGCCAGTAGTAAGCCGGATGGCTACACCTTC
NA	15	NA	TRBV19	TRBJ2-1	CASSTTGTPYNEQFF	TGTGCCAGTAGTACAACCGGGACACCCTACAATGAGCAGTTCTTC
NA	15	TRBD2	TRBV19	TRBJ2-7	CASSTLAGGIYEQYF	TGTGCCAGTAGCACACTAGCGGGGGGCATCTACGAGCAGTACTTC
NA	14	TRBD2	TRBV19	TRBJ2-3	CASKGGGHTDTQYF	TGTGCCAGTAAAGGCGGGGGGCACACAGATACGCAGTATTTT
NA	15	NA	TRBV6-1	TRBJ1-1	CASSEWGGMNTEAFF	TGTGCCAGCAGTGAATGGGGCGGTATGAACACTGAAGCTTTCTTT
once	13	TRBD2	TRBV30	TRBJ2-7	CAWSTSDSYEQYF	TGTGCCTGGAGTACTAGCGACTCCTACGAGCAGTACTTC
NA	14	TRBD2	TRBV7-2	TRBJ2-7	CASSPGGGHYEQYF	TGTGCCAGCAGCCCGGGGGGGGGCCACTACGAGCAGTACTTC
NA	14	TRBD2	TRBV19	TRBJ2-7	CASRRGGPMDEQYF	TGTGCCAGTAGGCGGGGGGGGCCGATGGACGAGCAGTACTTC
NA	15	NA	TRBV5-1	TRBJ2-7	CASSLARRGPYEQYF	TGCGCCAGCAGCTTGGCCCGGCGGGGGCCCTACGAGCAGTACTTC
NA	17	NA	TRBV4-3	TRBJ1-2	CASSQDQAGTPWSGYPF	TGCGCCAGCAGCCAAGATCAGGCGGGAACTCCCTGGAGTGGCTACCCCTTC
NA	13	NA	TRBV6-6	TRBJ1-5	CASSSSSDQPQHF	TGTGCCAGCAGTTCGTCTAGCGATCAGCCCCAGCATTTT
NA	14	NA	TRBV19	TRBJ2-2	CATTPGVGAGELFF	TGTGCCACCACGCCGGGGGTGGGGGCCGGGGAGCTGTTTTTT
NA	13	NA	TRBV18	TRBJ1-5	CASSPENNQPQHF	TGTGCCAGCTCACCGGAGAACAATCAGCCCCAGCATTTT
NA	15	TRBD1	TRBV15	TRBJ1-5	CATSRADRSNQPQHF	TGTGCCACCAGCAGAGCGGACAGGAGCAATCAGCCCCAGCATTTT
NA	14	TRBD2	TRBV7-9	TRBJ2-7	CASSGGTTDYEQYF	TGTGCCAGCAGCGGGGGGACTACCGACTACGAGCAGTACTTC
NA	14	NA	TRBV7-3	TRBJ1-2	CASSLSGQIDGYTF	TGTGCCAGCAGCTTATCCGGACAGATCGATGGCTACACCTTC
NA	15	TRBD2	TRBV6-4	TRBJ2-3	CASSRRLADTDTQYF	TGTGCCAGCAGTCGTCGACTAGCGGACACAGATACGCAGTATTTT
few	15	NA	TRBV4-3	TRBJ2-1	CASSQDLQGNNEQFF	TGCGCCAGCAGCCAAGATTTACAGGGTAACAATGAGCAGTTCTTC
NA	14	NA	TRBV7-2	TRBJ1-2	CASSQTGVGYGYTF	TGTGCCAGCAGCCAAACCGGGGTTGGGTATGGCTACACCTTC
NA	13	NA	TRBV7-2	TRBJ1-2	CASSFRGSDGYTF	TGTGCCAGCAGCTTCAGGGGATCGGATGGCTACACCTTC
NA	14	TRBD2	TRBV2	TRBJ2-5	CASSASGGQETQYF	TGTGCCAGCAGTGCTAGCGGGGGACAAGAGACCCAGTACTTC
NA	13	TRBD2	TRBV9	TRBJ2-1	CASTGGGTVQQFF	TGTGCCAGTACGGGCGGGGGAACAGTCCAGCAGTTCTTC
NA	17	NA	TRBV7-9	TRBJ1-1	CSSSLKARWLRNTEAFF	TGTTCCAGCAGCTTAAAGGCGCGGTGGTTACGAAACACTGAAGCTTTCTTT
few	13	TRBD1	TRBV19	TRBJ1-2	CASQATGTYGYTF	TGTGCCAGTCAAGCGACAGGGACTTATGGCTACACCTTC
few	15	NA	TRBV4-3	TRBJ1-3	CASSQEASSGNTIYF	TGCGCCAGCAGCCAAGAGGCCAGCTCTGGAAACACCATATATTTT
few	15	NA	TRBV6-5	TRBJ1-5	CASSYSSDSNQPQHF	TGTGCCAGCAGTTACTCGAGCGATAGCAATCAGCCCCAGCATTTT
NA	18	TRBD2	TRBV4-3	TRBJ2-7	CASSQDRVSGRPPYEQYF	TGCGCCAGCAGCCAAGATCGGGTTAGCGGGAGACCCCCCTACGAGCAGTACTTC
NA	17	TRBD1	TRBV19	TRBJ1-5	CASSIGGTGSSNQPQHF	TGTGCCAGTAGTATAGGTGGGACAGGGAGCAGCAATCAGCCCCAGCATTTT
NA	16	TRBD2	TRBV5-1	TRBJ2-1	CASSSQTSGGVSEQFF	TGCGCCAGCAGCTCCCAAACTAGCGGGGGGGTCAGTGAGCAGTTCTTC